Below, one TCR beta chain is given with its context. Antigen: not known. This sample is part of a study of shared clonotypes between healthy human individuals. Libraries were prepared by immunoSEQ multiplex PCR; TCRdb keeps only in-frame clonotypes and omits some of them. The sample yields approximately 400,000 clones, roughly 96% seen once. Per germline, CDR1 SGHVS and CDR2 FQNEAQ. CDR3 size: 18 residues. With 0 bases clipped from V and 2 bases from J, the junction kept 9 bases outside the gene matches. All of the donors resided in Nashville, Tennessee, and each was a Caucasian adult. Each CD8 memory set brought CD45RO+ cells together with CCR7-negative CD45RA+ TemRA cells. Study-level points and caveats: With a few donors compared, around 5.4% of naive CD4 clonotypes were shared.

V gene TRBV7-8 combines with J gene TRBJ2-1; 8 nucleotides match TRBD2. The sequenced sample was memory CD8+ T cells sorted from blood. The subset: CD45RO+ cells pooled with CCR7-negative TemRA cells. This clonotype originated in a man aged 25 to 40 in good health. In DNA, the CDR3 is TGTGCCAGCAGCTTAGCTCGTTTCCGGGAGGGTGCCTACAATGAGCAGTTCTTC. Protein product: CASSLARFREGAYNEQFF.